This TCR beta chain came from a study of CXCR3-negative and CXCR3-positive naive CD8 T cells (dated by TCRdb to about 2019). Turning to the overall study: In total, about 150 million TRB reads were obtained, which works out to roughly 1.5 +/- 0.3 million reads per library. Naive subsets from about 5 donors and memory cells from 3 donors were included in the TRBV-TRBJ cluster analysis. Data from fewer than 12 donors, pooled across two independent experiments, went into the diversity and physicochemical repertoire analyses. Overall results and qualifications from the work: Naive CXCR3-negative and CXCR3-positive cells from the same donor showed similar TRBV-TRBJ usage, whereas memory cells showed distinct patterns. TRB CDR3s from CXCR3-positive naive cells showed higher hydrophobicity (lower Kidera factor 4), lower energy, and higher strength and volume indices than CXCR3-negative naive cells. Surface CD5, linked to self-reactivity in mice, was comparable between naive subsets; TCR interaction strength was therefore also inferred from TRB CDR3 physicochemical properties. CXCR3 expression partially decreased after cryopreservation, so most assays used freshly isolated PBMCs. Comparably high repertoire diversity was found in both naive subsets, whereas much lower repertoire diversity was found in memory CD8+ T cells.

The germline V gene specifies SGHRS as CDR1 and YFSETQ as CDR2. The CDR3, cysteine through phenylalanine, is 14 amino acids long. A DNA sequence was not provided. For every CD8+ T cell subset, hundreds of thousands of cells were flow-sorted straight into RLT lysis buffer, and each subset was sorted in triplicate. To keep memory contaminants out, a stringent definition of naive CD8+ T cells was applied: CD45RO-CCR7+CD27+CD95-. Using standard density gradient centrifugation, peripheral blood mononuclear cells were isolated from buffy coats. A FACSAria III was used to flow-sort naive CD8+ T cells into CXCR3-negative and CXCR3-positive populations. Total RNA was extracted from sorted cells with an RNeasy Mini Kit. Sequencer: NextSeq 550. The Human TCR Profiling Kit (MiLaboratory) was used to make UMI-labeled 5' RACE TRB cDNA libraries. cDNA synthesis used the entire amount of extracted RNA, and PCR amplification then used the entire amount of cDNA produced. Libraries were prepared in parallel with an identical number of PCR cycles. Under the source paper's analysis protocol: With a minimum of two reads required per UMI, MIGEC and MiXCR pulled out about 54,000 +/- 9,700 unique UMI-labeled TRB cDNA molecules from each library. On average, each library contained about 40,000 +/- 10,000 functional in-frame TRB CDR3 nucleotide clonotypes without stop codons. After each sample was downsampled to 5000 UMI-labeled TRB molecules, VDJtools was used to calculate diversity metrics such as normalized Shannon-Wiener and Chao1. VDJtools computed clonotype-size-weighted physicochemical properties of the central five CDR3 residues: interaction energy, strength, volume and Kidera factor 4. TCRdb reprocessed the reads, so every CDR3 protein sequence counts as one entry and DNA is not shown. None of the V and J calls come from the authors' own analysis; TCRdb made them. For this sample, the table gives 100,000 to 150,000 distinct CDR3 sequences. Approximately 0.4% of the sample belongs to the ten largest clones.

For this clonotype: Its antigen is still unknown.

The source of this sequence is a human donor in good health. Some clones in this sample may be carry-over from other donors' samples. The V gene is TRBV5-1 and the J gene is TRBJ1-1. The sequenced material came from naive CXCR3+ CD8+ T cells from blood. In the paper's terms, the cell subset or site label means: CD45RO-CCR7+CD27+CD95- naive CD8+ T cells expressing CXCR3 (TNR3+). The CDR3 loop reads CASSLAGWKTEAFF.